These T cell receptor beta chains were read from a single sample in a study of shared clonotypes between healthy human individuals. This table comes from immunoSEQ multiplex PCR, and its TCRdb copy is limited to in-frame clones, with some not included. The repertoire holds more than 2 million clones, about 93% seen once, with approximately 1.6% in the top ten. The sample comprised naive CD8+ T cells from PBMCs. The receptors were sampled from a man in his late teens or twenties in good health. Some clones in this sample may be carry-over from other donors' samples. CDR3s include the opening cysteine and the closing phenylalanine or tryptophan. The D gene is left open where the match is weak. Size tells how often a clone was seen (once, few, many) or the class of an expanded clone, and some rows leave it out.

clone_size: -; v_call: TRBV7-6; j_call: TRBJ2-3; d_call: TRBD2; cdr3_aa: CASSPWTSETTDTQYF; cdr3_nt: TGTGCCAGCAGCCCTTGGACTAGCGAAACCACAGATACGCAGTATTTT
clone_size: -; v_call: TRBV7-6; j_call: TRBJ2-3; d_call: TRBD2; cdr3_aa: CASSYTSGRTDTQYF; cdr3_nt: TGTGCCAGCAGTTACACTAGCGGGAGAACTGATACGCAGTATTTT
clone_size: -; v_call: TRBV5-1; j_call: TRBJ1-1; d_call: -; cdr3_aa: CASSLGRRAASGNTEAFF; cdr3_nt: TGCGCCAGCAGCTTGGGTAGGCGCGCGGCGTCGGGGAACACTGAAGCTTTCTTT
clone_size: -; v_call: TRBV6-1; j_call: TRBJ1-2; d_call: -; cdr3_aa: CASGPPFGRGYTF; cdr3_nt: TGTGCCAGCGGCCCCCCATTCGGTCGGGGCTACACCTTC
clone_size: -; v_call: TRBV28; j_call: TRBJ2-7; d_call: TRBD2; cdr3_aa: CASCPLAEIYEQYF; cdr3_nt: TGTGCCAGTTGCCCGCTAGCGGAGATCTACGAGCAGTACTTC
clone_size: -; v_call: TRBV27; j_call: TRBJ2-7; d_call: TRBD2; cdr3_aa: CASSFAGRAEQYF; cdr3_nt: TGTGCCAGCAGTTTCGCCGGGAGGGCCGAGCAGTACTTC
clone_size: -; v_call: TRBV7-9; j_call: TRBJ1-2; d_call: -; cdr3_aa: CASSGKDYGYTF; cdr3_nt: TGTGCCAGCAGCGGCAAGGACTATGGCTACACCTTC
clone_size: -; v_call: TRBV10-1; j_call: TRBJ1-1; d_call: -; cdr3_aa: CASSEMGRGEAFF; cdr3_nt: TGCGCCAGCAGTGAGATGGGGCGAGGTGAAGCTTTCTTT
clone_size: -; v_call: TRBV9; j_call: TRBJ2-3; d_call: TRBD2; cdr3_aa: CASSVELAGGTDTQYF; cdr3_nt: TGTGCCAGCAGCGTAGAACTAGCGGGAGGGACAGATACGCAGTATTTT
clone_size: -; v_call: TRBV28; j_call: TRBJ1-5; d_call: -; cdr3_aa: CASRWDYSNQPQHF; cdr3_nt: TGTGCCAGCAGATGGGACTATAGCAATCAGCCCCAGCATTTT
clone_size: -; v_call: TRBV27; j_call: TRBJ1-2; d_call: -; cdr3_aa: CASSLGVSYGYTF; cdr3_nt: TGTGCCAGCAGTTTGGGGGTTTCCTATGGCTACACCTTC
clone_size: -; v_call: TRBV2; j_call: TRBJ2-1; d_call: TRBD2; cdr3_aa: CASSVPRGGGRVRAYNEQFF; cdr3_nt: TGTGCCAGCAGTGTCCCTCGTGGTGGCGGGAGGGTTAGGGCCTACAATGAGCAGTTCTTC
clone_size: -; v_call: TRBV5-3; j_call: TRBJ1-1; d_call: TRBD1; cdr3_aa: CARLRLQGARNVWEAFF; cdr3_nt: TGTGCCAGATTACGCCTTCAGGGGGCGAGGAACGTCTGGGAAGCTTTCTTT
clone_size: -; v_call: TRBV27; j_call: TRBJ2-1; d_call: -; cdr3_aa: CASSPDRLGESEYNEQFF; cdr3_nt: TGTGCCAGCAGTCCCGACCGTCTAGGCGAGTCGGAGTACAATGAGCAGTTCTTC
clone_size: -; v_call: TRBV27; j_call: TRBJ2-2; d_call: -; cdr3_aa: CASSLEGAGELFF; cdr3_nt: TGTGCCAGCAGTTTAGAAGGGGCCGGGGAGCTGTTTTTT
clone_size: -; v_call: TRBV7-9; j_call: TRBJ1-2; d_call: -; cdr3_aa: CASNYGATTNYGYTF; cdr3_nt: TGTGCCAGCAACTATGGGGCGACCACTAACTATGGCTACACCTTC
clone_size: -; v_call: TRBV29-1; j_call: TRBJ2-7; d_call: TRBD1; cdr3_aa: CSVGETRQGSYEQYF; cdr3_nt: TGCAGCGTTGGAGAGACCCGACAGGGCTCCTACGAGCAGTACTTC
clone_size: once; v_call: TRBV4-1; j_call: TRBJ2-7; d_call: -; cdr3_aa: CASSQWVSYEQYF; cdr3_nt: TGCGCCAGCAGCCAGTGGGTATCCTACGAGCAGTACTTC
clone_size: -; v_call: TRBV29-1; j_call: TRBJ2-5; d_call: -; cdr3_aa: CSVEDQSYSQETQYF; cdr3_nt: TGCAGCGTTGAAGATCAGAGCTATTCCCAAGAGACCCAGTACTTC
clone_size: -; v_call: TRBV13; j_call: TRBJ1-1; d_call: -; cdr3_aa: CASSFGSTEAFF; cdr3_nt: TGTGCCAGCAGCTTTGGCTCCACTGAAGCTTTCTTT
clone_size: -; v_call: TRBV27; j_call: TRBJ1-5; d_call: -; cdr3_aa: CASSPLGGWEPQHF; cdr3_nt: TGTGCCAGCAGCCCTTTGGGGGGTTGGGAGCCCCAGCATTTT
clone_size: few; v_call: TRBV6-4; j_call: TRBJ1-2; d_call: -; cdr3_aa: CASRGTGDYGYTF; cdr3_nt: TGTGCCAGCAGGGGTACAGGTGACTATGGCTACACCTTC
clone_size: -; v_call: TRBV4-2; j_call: TRBJ2-1; d_call: -; cdr3_aa: CASSQERNLITYNEQFF; cdr3_nt: TGTGCCAGCAGCCAAGAACGCAACCTAATCACCTACAATGAGCAGTTCTTC